The 17 T cell receptor beta chains in this list originate from one sample, sequenced in a study of Tregs in tolerant kidney transplant recipients. Assay used: immunoSEQ multiplex PCR; TCRdb lists only in-frame clones, some missing. The data show 35,000 to 55,000 clones, about 90% seen once. What was sequenced was Tregs from blood. The receptors here all came from a human donor in good health.

The rearrangement uses TRBV6-6 and TRBJ2-3; D is possibly TRBD1 or TRBD2 (5 bases each). Germline CDR1 MNHNY, CDR2 SVGAGI (reference sequence). There are 14 residues in the CDR3. Trimming stripped 7 bases from V and 5 bases from J, with 16 bases between. Here the CDR3 DNA reads TGTGCCAGCACGCTCCTGGGGGTCGGAGATACGCAGTATTTT. Its translation is CASTLLGVGDTQYF.

This chain links TRBV18 with TRBJ2-7, with D unresolved. V was pared by 3 bases and J by 0 bases, with 9 bases between. The germline V gene has CDR1 KGHSH and CDR2 LQKENI. CDR3 length: 14 amino acids. CDR3 protein: CASSPTRSSYEQYF. CDR3 nucleotides: TGTGCCAGCTCACCGACAAGGAGCTCCTACGAGCAGTACTTC. The variable domain in full, completed from reference TRBV18 and TRBJ2-7, reads NAGVMQNPRHLVRRRGQEARLRCSPMKGHSHVYWYRQLPEEGLKFMVYLQKENIIDESGMPKERFSAEFPKEGPSILRIQQVVRGDSAAYFCASSPTRSSYEQYFGPGTRLTVT.

This chain links TRBV21-1 with TRBJ2-5; TRBD1 was called by the table and not checked on the DNA. The J call may be incorrect, as the DNA end agrees better with TRBJ2-7. TRBV21-1 is a pseudogene locus. CDR3 size: 16 residues. CDR3 bases: TGTGCCAGCAGCAAAATCCCTAGACAGGGGAGCTACGAGCAGTACTTC. This gives the protein CASSKIPRQGSYEQYF.

The J gene is TRBJ1-5, the V gene TRBV5-1; weak D call: TRBD1 (6 bases). Germline CDR1 and CDR2: SGHRS and YFSETQ. V was cut by 0 bases and J by 9 bases, with 16 bases left in between. CDR3 length: 15 residues. CDR3: CASSLDWTDYTPQHF. In nucleotides, the CDR3 is TGCGCCAGCAGCTTGGATTGGACAGACTACACGCCCCAGCATTTT. The full variable domain, in which reference TRBV5-1 and TRBJ1-5 provide the parts outside the CDR3, is KAGVTQTPRYLIKTRGQQVTLSCSPISGHRSVSWYQQTPGQGLQFLFEYFSETQRNKGNFPGRFSGRQFSNSRSEMNVSTLELGDSALYLCASSLDWTDYTPQHFGDGTRLSIL.

This clone occurred once. This chain joins TRBV19 and TRBJ2-1; weak D call: TRBD1 (6 bases). Germline CDR1 and CDR2: LNHDA and SQIVND (reference sequence). The CDR3 has 17 amino acids. V was pared by 3 bases and J by 8 bases, with 23 bases between. CDR3: CASSMGFGDKPLHEQFF. CDR3 coding DNA: TGTGCCAGTAGTATGGGATTTGGGGACAAGCCCCTCCATGAGCAGTTCTTC. Drawing the rest from reference TRBV19 and TRBJ2-1, the complete variable domain is DGGITQSPKYLFRKEGQNVTLSCEQNLNHDAMYWYRQDPGQGLRLIYYSQIVNDFQKGDIAEGYSVSREKKESFPLTVTSAQKNPTAFYLCASSMGFGDKPLHEQFFGPGTRLTVL.

This chain uses TRBV2 with TRBJ2-7; 14 bases match TRBD2. The CDR3 runs 14 residues. The V gene end was trimmed by 6 bases and the J gene end by 7 bases; junction bases not matched to a gene: 5. From germline, CDR1 is SNHLY and CDR2 FYNNEI. The CDR3 sequence is CASRGGLAGGEQYF. The CDR3 region has the DNA TGTGCCAGCAGGGGCGGACTAGCGGGAGGTGAGCAGTACTTC.

In the case of this clone: One end of the junction is discordant with germline, which a read error may explain. This chain uses TRBV10-3 with TRBJ1-1; 7 bases match TRBD1. The germline CDR1 and CDR2 sequences are ENHRY and SYGVKD. This CDR3 is 15 amino acids long. CDR3 sequence (DNA): TGTGCCGTCAGTGGGGTTACGACAGGGAGCACTGAAGCTTTCTTT. This gives the protein CAVSGVTTGSTEAFF.

This chain connects TRBV4-2 to TRBJ2-3; 7 positions match TRBD2. Germline V gene data show CDR1 as LGHNA and CDR2 as YNFKEQ. This CDR3 comprises 18 residues. With 0 bases clipped from V and 5 bases from J, the junction kept 14 bases outside the gene matches. The CDR3 nucleotides read TGTGCCAGCAGCCAAGATTTACCTAGCGGAGGGTGGAAAGATACGCAGTATTTT. It codes for CASSQDLPSGGWKDTQYF.

The chain has TRBV4-2 and TRBJ2-7; D not certain. Germline loops: CDR1 LGHNA, CDR2 YNFKEQ. CDR3 size: 16 residues. Deletions cut 5 bases from V and 4 bases from J, with 21 bases between. The CDR3 DNA is TGTGCCAGCAGCTTAAATTTAAGGGCCCGAGTGTACGAGCAGTACTTC. This translates into CASSLNLRARVYEQYF.

CDR3 sequence: CASSLWDSGPKLFF. The CDR3 nucleotides read TGTGCCAGCAGTTTATGGGACTCGGGGCCGAAACTGTTTTTT. The chain links TRBV6-6 to TRBJ1-4; possibly TRBD1 for D (5 bases). V lost 4 bases and J lost 11, with 17 bases in between. The CDR3 consists of 14 residues. Germline V CDR1 and CDR2: MNHNY, SVGAGI (reference sequence).

This clone has just one count. This chain connects TRBV19 to TRBJ1-3, with 8 bases aligning to TRBD1. The V gene's germline CDR1 is LNHDA and CDR2 SQIVND (reference sequence). V was clipped by 5 bases and J by 0 bases; unmatched bases: 6. This CDR3 has 16 amino acids. Here the CDR3 reads CASSPGTGNSGNTIYF. CDR3 coding DNA: TGTGCCAGTAGTCCCGGGACAGGAAACTCTGGAAACACCATATATTTT.

This clone has just one count. The V call is TRBV6-4, the J call TRBJ1-5; D gene unclear. Per germline, CDR1 MRHNA and CDR2 SNTAGT. This CDR3 comprises 12 residues. The CDR3 region is CGNRNSNQPQHF. As DNA, the CDR3 is TGTGGGAACAGAAATAGCAATCAGCCCCAGCATTTT.

The rearrangement links TRBV7-2 to TRBJ2-7, with 7 positions matching TRBD1. Germline V gives CDR1 SGHTA, CDR2 FQGNSA. Trimming took 1 base from V and 3 from J; bases not matched to a gene: 6. This CDR3 has 15 residues. The CDR3, as DNA: TGTGCCAGCAGCTTAGTCGGGACAGTCCTCTACGAGCAGTACTTC. It yields the protein CASSLVGTVLYEQYF.

The chain joins TRBV4-1 to TRBJ2-3, with 11 bases lining up with TRBD2. The germline CDR1 and CDR2 sequences are MGHRA and YSYEKL. CDR3 length equals 18 residues. The junction had 12 bases not matched to a gene; V was cut back by 2 bases and J by 5 bases. CDR3 coding DNA: TGCGCCAGCAGCCAATTTTGGGCTACTAGCGGGGGCCTAGATACGCAGTATTTT. It encodes CASSQFWATSGGLDTQYF.

The chain links TRBV11-2 to TRBJ1-2; TRBD1 matches at 7 bases. The CDR3 runs to 13 residues. Trimming removed 5 bases from V and 8 bases from J; junction bases left unmatched: 8. In germline, CDR1 is SGHAT, CDR2 FQNNGV. CDR3 bases: TGTGCCAGCAGCCACAGGGGATCGGGAGGCTACACCTTC. It encodes CASSHRGSGGYTF.

CDR3 DNA: TGTGCCAGCAGGGCTCGGCAGGGGTTGACGAAGACCCAGTACTTC. Protein sequence: CASRARQGLTKTQYF. The chain combines TRBV11-2 with TRBJ2-5; tentative D call: TRBD1 (6 bases). V lost 6 bases to trimming and J lost 6 bases, with 20 bases between them. CDR3 length equals 15 residues. Germline values: CDR1 SGHAT, CDR2 FQNNGV.

The CDR3 sequence is CASGLVVLNTGELFF. CDR3 sequence (DNA): TGTGCTAGTGGTTTGGTGGTCCTGAACACCGGGGAGCTGTTTTTT. V is TRBV12-5 and J is TRBJ2-2; D is uncertain. The CDR3 contains 15 residues. V shed 0 bases and J shed 1 base, with 6 bases lying between them. Per germline, CDR1 LGHNT and CDR2 FRNRAP. The whole variable domain, remainder taken from reference TRBV12-5 and TRBJ2-2, is DARVTQTPRHKVTEMGQEVTMRCQPILGHNTVFWYRQTMMQGLELLAYFRNRAPLDDSGMPKDRFSAEMPDATLATLKIQPSEPRDSAVYFCASGLVVLNTGELFFGEGSRLTVL.